Sequencing of this T cell receptor (beta chain) was carried out in a study of identical twins. This CDR3 has 14 amino acids. Germline V gene data show CDR1 as SGHTA and CDR2 as FQGNSA. Trimming removed 5 bases at V and 8 bases at J, with 16 bases between. This clonotype was seen repeatedly, ten times or more. Its antigen is unidentified. Study-wide findings and caveats: Invariant MAIT and iNKT cells may have partly biased zero-insertion analyses. Insertion counts were lower in abundant cord blood beta clonotypes, a trend that memory repertoires did not show. Conclusions rested on cross-sectional statistics rather than following the same donors.

It was template switching that added a universal primer site, and there were unique molecular identifiers on the cDNA. TCRdb re-called the 5' RACE reads with MiXCR, one entry per CDR3 protein. The repertoire includes under 450,000 distinct CDR3 sequences, about 18% of them detected once, and about 12% sits in the top ten. The chain recombines TRBV7-2 with TRBJ2-1; D is uncertain. The sequence was obtained from a man aged 45-60 years in good health. Sequencing was carried out using naive T cells sorted from blood. Written as DNA, the CDR3 is TGTGCCAGCAGCAAAGAACTGTATAATGATGAGCAGTTCTTC. It codes for CASSKELYNDEQFF.